These 18 T cell receptor beta chains came from one sample sequenced in a study of blood T cells in healthy people across ages. A J-beta primer mix and a sample-barcoded 5' primer were used in a second PCR of about 7 to 12 cycles. One entry per CDR3 protein, called by TCRdb with MiXCR from the 5' RACE reads. Of about 1.8 million distinct CDR3 sequences in the sample, around half are singletons; the top ten hold around 2.1%. The specimen sequenced was blood. These receptors all stem from a woman aged 40-49 years in good health.

The chain links TRBV6-4 to TRBJ2-3; the D is unclear. The ends were cut back, 3 bases at V and 9 bases at J, with 16 bases in the middle. The CDR3 has 14 amino acids. Germline V gene sequence: CDR1 MRHNA, CDR2 SNTAGT. This CDR3 reads CASSESWPVGTQYF. The CDR3 coding sequence is TGTGCCAGCAGTGAAAGTTGGCCTGTGGGAACGCAGTATTTT.

This clonotype has a handful of counts. The chain joins TRBV10-3 to TRBJ2-4; D gene uncertain. Deletions cut 4 bases from V and 6 bases from J, with 7 bases between. The length of the CDR3 is 12 residues. Germline CDR1 is ENHRY and CDR2 is SYGVKD. The CDR3 sequence: CAISVSGNIQYF. DNA for the CDR3: TGTGCCATCAGTGTATCGGGAAACATTCAGTACTTC.

V usage is TRBV4-2 and J usage is TRBJ1-2; 10 nucleotides match TRBD1. Per the germline V gene, CDR1 is LGHNA and CDR2 is YNFKEQ. V gave up 2 bases and J gave up 5 bases; unmatched junction bases: 5. The CDR3 consists of 15 residues. The CDR3, as DNA: TGTGCCAGCAGCCAACAAGGACAGGGGGGGTATGGCTACACCTTC. Translated: CASSQQGQGGYGYTF.

Turning to this clonotype: One junction end does not reproduce the germline sequence, and a read error may be involved. V and J are TRBV5-1 and TRBJ2-1; D is possibly TRBD2 (7 bases). In germline, CDR1 is SGHRS, CDR2 YFSETQ. The CDR3 has 15 amino acids. The CDR3 loop reads CACSFGGGPVNEQFF. The CDR3 DNA reads TGCGCCTGCAGCTTTGGGGGGGGGCCGGTGAATGAGCAGTTCTTC.

This clonotype was picked up a small number of times. V gene TRBV13 combines with J gene TRBJ1-2; 7 bases are a match to TRBD1. V lost 5 bases, J lost 5 bases, and 11 bases stayed unmatched. The CDR3 runs 15 residues. The germline CDR1 and CDR2 sequences are PRHDT and FYEKMQ (reference sequence). CDR3 residues: CASSARQGGSYGYTF. CDR3 coding DNA: TGTGCCAGCAGCGCTAGACAGGGAGGGAGTTATGGCTACACCTTC.

The V gene is TRBV9, the J gene TRBJ2-3; the D gene is possibly TRBD1 (6 bases). V was pared by 0 bases and J by 3 bases, with 8 bases between. This CDR3 is 14 amino acids long. Germline-derived CDR1 and CDR2 are SGDLS and YYNGEE. DNA for the CDR3: TGTGCCAGCAGCGTAGGACAGGAGACAGATACGCAGTATTTT. It codes for CASSVGQETDTQYF.

For the CDR3, the DNA is TGTGCCAGCAGCTCGGGACTTCTCCTCACCTACGAGCAGTACTTC. Residues: CASSSGLLLTYEQYF. The rearrangement links TRBV3-1 to TRBJ2-7; weak D call: TRBD2 (6 bases). Trimming took off 5 bases at V and 2 bases at J, with 16 bases between the two ends. This CDR3 comprises 15 residues. Germline V gene sequence: CDR1 LGHDT, CDR2 YNNKEL (reference sequence).

The V and J genes are TRBV7-2 and TRBJ1-2, with TRBD1 identical over 12 bases. CDR1 is SGHTA and CDR2 is FQGNSA in the germline V gene. V lost 2 bases and J lost 7; bases outside the gene matches: 8. This CDR3 has 16 residues. The DNA for the CDR3 is TGTGCCAGCAGCTTAAACCGGGACAGGGGGCACCTTGGCTACACCTTC. Translating it yields CASSLNRDRGHLGYTF. Supplemented by reference TRBV7-2 and TRBJ1-2, the full variable domain reads GAGVSQSPSNKVTEKGKDVELRCDPISGHTALYWYRQSLGQGLEFLIYFQGNSAPDKSGLPSDRFSAERTGGSVSTLTIQRTQQEDSAVYLCASSLNRDRGHLGYTFGSGTRLTVV.

This clonotype appeared a few times. The rearrangement links TRBV6-6 to TRBJ2-5; the D gene is possibly TRBD2 (6 bases). CDR1 is MNHNY and CDR2 is SVGAGI in the germline V gene (reference sequence). V lost 8 bases to trimming and J lost 3 bases, with 16 bases between them. This CDR3 contains 14 residues. The CDR3: CASLNGSGEETQYF. The CDR3 region has the DNA TGTGCCAGCCTCAACGGGTCGGGGGAAGAGACCCAGTACTTC.

The chain recombines TRBV12-3 or TRBV12-4 with TRBJ2-1; 8 bases map to TRBD2. This CDR3 has 15 amino acids. The V gene end was trimmed by 3 bases and the J gene end by 6 bases; junction bases not matched to a gene: 7. The CDR3 protein is CASSLGRGEGNEQFF. For the CDR3, the DNA is TGTGCCAGCAGTTTGGGGCGGGGGGAGGGCAATGAGCAGTTCTTC.

This clonotype was seen a single time. V is TRBV20-1 and J is TRBJ1-1, with 7 bases fitting TRBD1. The CDR3 runs 15 residues. CDR1 and CDR2 from the germline V gene are DFQATT and SNEGSKA (reference sequence). V dropped 5 bases and J dropped 2; count of bases not matched to a gene: 11. CDR3 nucleotide sequence: TGCAGTGCTGAAATCCGACAGGGAATAAACACTGAAGCTTTCTTT. Protein sequence: CSAEIRQGINTEAFF.

The V and J genes are TRBV20-1 and TRBJ1-5, with D maybe TRBD1 (5 bases). The germline gives CDR1 DFQATT, CDR2 SNEGSKA (reference sequence). V lost 5 bases and J 5 bases, leaving 22 bases between the germline ends. The CDR3 runs to 16 residues. The CDR3 loop is CSAPPRGGGFDQPQHF. In DNA, the CDR3 is TGCAGTGCTCCCCCCCGGGGGGGTGGATTCGATCAGCCCCAGCATTTT.

The chain is built from TRBV7-8 and TRBJ2-1; D might be TRBD2 (6 bases). The CDR3 is 21 residues long. Per germline, CDR1 SGHVS and CDR2 FQNEAQ. V lost 1 base and J 0 bases, leaving 25 bases between the germline ends. The CDR3 region is CASSLGFSGSGSLSSYNEQFF. DNA for the CDR3: TGTGCCAGCAGCTTAGGATTCAGCGGGTCAGGTTCACTAAGCTCCTACAATGAGCAGTTCTTC.

The CDR3, as DNA: TGCAGTGCTAGAGATGTGAACGCAGATACGCAGTATTTT. Translating gives CSARDVNADTQYF. V usage is TRBV20-1 and J usage is TRBJ2-3; no clear D gene. CDR3 length: 13 residues. V was cut by 0 bases and J by 4 bases, with 8 bases left in between. Per germline, CDR1 DFQATT and CDR2 SNEGSKA (reference sequence).

This clonotype was observed a handful of times. This chain connects TRBV28 to TRBJ2-7; D is uncertain. Germline values: CDR1 MDHEN, CDR2 SYDVKM. The CDR3 has 13 residues. V shed 3 bases and J shed 2 bases, with 8 bases lying between them. DNA of the CDR3: TGTGCCAGCAGTTTCAGTAAAGCCTACGAGCAGTACTTC. It encodes CASSFSKAYEQYF.

The chain links TRBV4-1 to TRBJ1-5, with D maybe TRBD1 (6 bases). Germline V lookup: CDR1 MGHRA, CDR2 YSYEKL. V was trimmed by 0 bases and J by 7 bases, leaving 16 bases between them. The CDR3 has 16 amino acids. The CDR3 sequence is CASSQDAGAVYQPQHF. The CDR3 region has the DNA TGCGCCAGCAGCCAAGACGCGGGGGCGGTTTACCAGCCCCAGCATTTT.

This clonotype has only a few counts. The chain is built from TRBV28 and TRBJ1-5, with unresolved D. Per germline, CDR1 MDHEN and CDR2 SYDVKM. Trimming took off 2 bases at V and 1 base at J, with 21 bases between the two ends. The CDR3 has 19 residues. The chain's CDR3 is CASSLIFGVQRESNQPQHF. For the CDR3, the DNA is TGTGCCAGCAGTTTAATCTTTGGAGTCCAGAGGGAAAGCAATCAGCCCCAGCATTTT.

The sample holds many counts of this clonotype. V usage is TRBV7-9 and J usage is TRBJ2-7; D remains unclear. The CDR3 runs to 13 residues. Germline CDR1 and CDR2: SEHNR and FQNEAQ (reference sequence). V was clipped by 6 bases and J by 4 bases, with 13 bases between them. The CDR3 protein is CASSPPRVYEQYF. The CDR3 coding sequence is TGTGCCAGCAGTCCCCCCCGTGTATACGAGCAGTACTTC.